Shown below are 11 T cell receptor beta chains from a single sample sequenced in a study of T cells after yellow fever vaccination. TCRdb reprocessed the 5' RACE reads via MiXCR and lists one record per CDR3 protein. The sample shows 150,000 to 200,000 distinct CDR3 sequences, almost 7% of them seen only once. Sample: CD4+ T cells sorted from PBMCs, taken more than 4 days after the first yellow fever vaccination. These receptors came from a man in his late teens or twenties who received the YFV17D yellow fever vaccine.

This clonotype was detected only a few times. The chain links TRBV7-9 to TRBJ1-3; 8 bases line up with TRBD1. The trim removed 2 bases at V and 3 bases at J, leaving 3 bases unmatched. This CDR3 is 15 amino acids long. In germline, CDR1 is SEHNR, CDR2 FQNEAQ (reference sequence). The CDR3 DNA is TGTGCCAGCAGCTTACAGGGGGCATTTGGAAACACCATATATTTT. This codes for CASSLQGAFGNTIYF.

This clonotype was observed a handful of times. The V and J genes are TRBV7-2 and TRBJ1-6, with 7 bases identical to TRBD1. The length of the CDR3 is 13 residues. Germline CDR1 reads SGHTA; CDR2 reads FQGNSA. With V trimmed by 5 bases and J by 10 bases, 5 bases remained unmatched. In DNA form, the CDR3 reads TGTGCCAGCAGCCCCCGACAGGGATCACCCCTCCACTTT. Encoded protein: CASSPRQGSPLHF.

Note on this clonotype: This clone may be a read error of a much larger clone one base away. This rearrangement joins TRBV11-3 to TRBJ1-1; D is undetermined. The CDR3 has 15 residues. Trimming cost V 1 base and J 4 bases, with 13 bases left between them. The germline V gene encodes CDR1 SGHNT and CDR2 YENEEA. This CDR3 reads CASSLGTREGTEAFF. The CDR3 DNA is TGTGCCAGCAGCTTAGGTACAAGGGAGGGCACTGAAGCTTTCTTT.

The rearrangement joins TRBV4-2 to TRBJ2-7, with 9 nucleotides matching TRBD2. V trimming: 3 bases; J trimming: 0 bases; junction bases outside the gene matches: 6. CDR1 and CDR2 from the germline V gene are LGHNA and YNFKEQ. CDR3 length equals 16 residues. CDR3 amino acids: CASSQSSGGPSYEQYV. DNA for the CDR3: TGTGCCAGCAGCCAGTCGAGCGGGGGGCCCTCCTACGAGCAGTACGTC.

This clonotype was observed at least ten times. V and J are TRBV7-9 and TRBJ2-1; 8 bases are a match to TRBD2. The junction had 4 bases not matched to a gene; V was cut back by 3 bases and J by 3 bases. The CDR3 is made up of 15 amino acids. Germline V gives CDR1 SEHNR, CDR2 FQNEAQ (reference sequence). The CDR3 DNA reads TGTGCCAGCAGCTTGACGGGGGGGATCTACAATGAGCAGTTCTTC. The encoded protein is CASSLTGGIYNEQFF.

With respect to this clonotype: A junction boundary mismatches the germline segment, possibly from a read error. J is TRBJ2-7 and V is TRBV5-1, with D unclear. Germline-derived CDR1 and CDR2 are SGHRS and YFSETQ. This CDR3 comprises 14 residues. The CDR3 region has the DNA TGCGCCAGCAGCTCCGGCCCCTTATCCTACGAGAAGTACTTC. This codes for CASSSGPLSYEKYF.

Concerning this clonotype itself: This may come from a read error, since a much larger clone is one base off. V and J are TRBV5-1 and TRBJ2-2; D gene ambiguous. CDR3 length: 15 amino acids. Germline lookup yields CDR1 SGHRS and CDR2 YFSETQ. This CDR3 is CGSSSTRPRLGELFF. The CDR3 DNA reads TGCGGCAGCAGCTCAACCCGACCGCGCCTTGGGGAGCTGTTTTTT.

The chain links TRBV19 to TRBJ1-5; no firm D call. Germline CDR1 LNHDA, CDR2 SQIVND (reference sequence). The CDR3 length is 12 residues. Trimming left V 5 bases short and J 7 bases short, with 9 bases between. Here the CDR3 reads CASSLEEQPQHF. The CDR3 DNA follows: TGTGCCAGTAGTTTGGAGGAACAGCCCCAGCATTTT.

This chain uses TRBV7-3 with TRBJ2-3, with 13 bases matching TRBD2. The CDR3 runs 17 residues. The V segment lost 2 bases and the J segment 2 bases; nucleotides outside the gene matches: 4. The germline gives CDR1 SGHTA, CDR2 FQGTGA. CDR3 residues: CASSLRGLAGTTDTQYF. The DNA of the CDR3 is TGTGCCAGCAGCTTACGGGGACTAGCGGGGACCACAGATACGCAGTATTTT.

There are many counts of this clonotype. The chain recombines TRBV11-3 with TRBJ2-3, with 13 bases that match TRBD2. V lost 5 bases and J lost 5; bases outside the gene matches: 7. The CDR3 extends over 16 amino acids. The germline V gene encodes CDR1 SGHNT and CDR2 YENEEA. The CDR3 sequence is CASSARTSGGGDTQYF. CDR3 DNA: TGTGCCAGCAGCGCGCGGACTAGCGGGGGAGGAGATACGCAGTATTTT.

This clonotype has at least ten counts. V gene TRBV5-1 combines with J gene TRBJ1-1; D remains unclear. The CDR3 sequence is 14 residues long. Trimming left V 4 bases short and J 3 bases short, with 13 bases between. Germline V gene sequence: CDR1 SGHRS, CDR2 YFSETQ. The CDR3 loop is CASSLGFLDTEAFF. CDR3 sequence (DNA): TGCGCCAGCAGCCTAGGGTTTTTGGACACTGAAGCTTTCTTT.